The rows below give T cell receptor beta chains drawn from one sample of a study of T cell responses to AZD1222 COVID-19 vaccine. Only in-frame clones appear in the TCRdb table, and some are missing; sequencing was by immunoSEQ multiplex PCR. The table includes about 130,000 clones, less than 95% detected once. Sample: peripheral blood, taken on day 0 of AZD1222 vaccination. Source of these receptors: an adult in good health. The CDR3 runs from the conserved cysteine through the conserved F or W. The order of the fields is clone size, V gene, D gene, J gene, CDR3 protein, CDR3 DNA. D genes are given only for firm matches. Clone size is given for some rows only: seen once, a few or many times, or a class if the clone is expanded.

once	TRBV6-5	.	TRBJ2-7	CASSFGLEQYF	TGTGCCAGCAGTTTTGGACTGGAGCAGTACTTC
few	TRBV6-5	TRBD1	TRBJ1-1	CASNRDREAFF	TGTGCCAGCAACAGGGACAGGGAAGCTTTCTTT
.	TRBV7-9	TRBD1	TRBJ1-2	CASSPTGGMDYGYTF	TGTGCCAGCAGCCCGACAGGGGGTATGGACTATGGCTACACCTTC
.	TRBV15	TRBD1	TRBJ2-3	CATSRDTTGGGTDTQYF	TGTGCCACCAGCAGGGACACAACAGGGGGCGGCACAGATACGCAGTATTTT
.	TRBV28	TRBD1	TRBJ1-2	CASSRPRGEGQIYGYTF	TGTGCCAGCAGTCGGCCTCGGGGAGAGGGACAGATCTATGGCTACACCTTC
.	TRBV21-1	.	TRBJ2-7	CASSLRTYEQYF	TGTGCCAGCAGCCTCCGTACCTACGAGCAGTACTTC
.	TRBV5-1	TRBD1	TRBJ1-1	CASSYGQGGGTEAFF	TGCGCCAGCAGCTACGGACAGGGAGGAGGAACTGAAGCTTTCTTT
.	TRBV29-1	.	TRBJ1-2	CSAPGGGSNGYTF	TGCAGCGCCCCTGGTGGAGGAAGTAATGGCTACACCTTC
few	TRBV11-3	.	TRBJ1-3	CASSQDQGPGNTIYF	TGTGCCAGCAGCCAAGATCAGGGTCCTGGAAACACCATATATTTT
.	TRBV11-2	.	TRBJ2-1	CASSLGQGEGVYNEQFF	TGTGCCAGCAGCTTAGGGCAGGGAGAAGGAGTCTACAATGAGCAGTTCTTC
.	TRBV5-1	TRBD2	TRBJ2-1	CASSLGGLALDEQFF	TGCGCCAGCAGCTTGGGGGGACTAGCCCTGGATGAGCAGTTCTTC
once	TRBV28	.	TRBJ1-2	CASSFRGGLYGYTF	TGTGCCAGCAGTTTCCGGGGCGGCCTCTATGGCTACACCTTC
.	TRBV27	TRBD1	TRBJ2-7	CASTGGQFYEQYF	TGTGCCAGCACAGGGGGCCAGTTCTACGAGCAGTACTTC
many	TRBV7-8	TRBD2	TRBJ2-7	CASSLTRGGRHEQYF	TGTGCCAGCAGCTTGACTCGGGGGGGCCGCCACGAGCAGTACTTC
.	TRBV14	TRBD2	TRBJ2-5	CASSQVRLAGLLETQYF	TGTGCCAGCAGCCAAGTAAGACTAGCGGGGCTATTAGAGACCCAGTACTTC
.	TRBV28	TRBD1	TRBJ1-2	CASSPPGQGAWGYTF	TGTGCCAGCAGTCCGCCGGGGCAGGGGGCATGGGGCTACACCTTC
.	TRBV7-6	TRBD1	TRBJ1-5	CASSSAGGTAQPQHF	TGTGCCAGCAGCTCCGCGGGGGGGACAGCTCAGCCCCAGCATTTT
.	TRBV19	TRBD1	TRBJ1-4	CASSRFRDRGPTNEKLFF	TGTGCCAGTAGCCGATTCCGGGACAGGGGTCCAACTAATGAAAAACTGTTTTTT
.	TRBV18	.	TRBJ1-2	CASSPQGSEDGYTF	TGTGCCAGCTCACCACAGGGGTCAGAGGATGGCTACACCTTC
.	TRBV4-3	.	TRBJ1-3	CASSQGRQAGANSGNTIYF	TGCGCCAGCAGCCAGGGTCGGCAGGCCGGGGCCAACTCTGGAAACACCATATATTTT
.	TRBV6-2/TRBV6-3	.	TRBJ1-1	CASSHGWGKTEAFF	TGTGCCAGCAGCCACGGATGGGGAAAAACTGAAGCTTTCTTT
.	TRBV28	.	TRBJ1-6	CASRVTGVSPLHF	TGTGCCAGCCGCGTGACAGGAGTGTCACCCCTCCACTTT